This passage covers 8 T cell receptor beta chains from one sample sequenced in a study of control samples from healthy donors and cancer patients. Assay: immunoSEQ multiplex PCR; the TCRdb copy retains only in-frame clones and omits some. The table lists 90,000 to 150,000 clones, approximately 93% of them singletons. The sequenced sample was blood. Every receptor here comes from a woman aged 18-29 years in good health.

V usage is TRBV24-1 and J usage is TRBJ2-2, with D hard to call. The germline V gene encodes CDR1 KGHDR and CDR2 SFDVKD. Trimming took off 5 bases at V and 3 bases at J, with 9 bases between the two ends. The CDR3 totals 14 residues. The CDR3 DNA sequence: TGTGCCACCAGTGGTGACCTACACACCGGGGAGCTGTTTTTT. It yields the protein CATSGDLHTGELFF.

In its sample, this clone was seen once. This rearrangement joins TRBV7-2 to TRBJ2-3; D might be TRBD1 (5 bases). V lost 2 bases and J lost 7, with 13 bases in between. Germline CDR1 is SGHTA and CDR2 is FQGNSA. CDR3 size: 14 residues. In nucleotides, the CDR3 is TGTGCCAGCAGCTTATGGGCAGGGTCAAATACGCAGTATTTT. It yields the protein CASSLWAGSNTQYF.

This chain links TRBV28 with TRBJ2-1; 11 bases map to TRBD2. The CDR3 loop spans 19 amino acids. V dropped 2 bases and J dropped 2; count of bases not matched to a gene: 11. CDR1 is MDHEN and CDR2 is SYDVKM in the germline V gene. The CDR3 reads CASSLESFTSGRTYNEQFF. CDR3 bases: TGTGCCAGCAGTTTAGAAAGTTTTACTAGCGGGAGAACCTACAATGAGCAGTTCTTC.

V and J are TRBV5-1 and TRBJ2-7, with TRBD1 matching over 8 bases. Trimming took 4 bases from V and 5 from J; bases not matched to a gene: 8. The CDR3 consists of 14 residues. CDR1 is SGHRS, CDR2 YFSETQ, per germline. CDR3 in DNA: TGCGCCAGCAGCGACCGGACAGGGTTTAACGAGCAGTACTTC. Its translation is CASSDRTGFNEQYF.

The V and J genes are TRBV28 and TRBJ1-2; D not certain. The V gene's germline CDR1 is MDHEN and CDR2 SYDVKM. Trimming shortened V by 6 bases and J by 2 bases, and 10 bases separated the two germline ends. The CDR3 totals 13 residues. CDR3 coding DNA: TGTGCCAGCAGAGAAGGGTTCAACTATGGCTACACCTTC. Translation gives CASREGFNYGYTF.

The DNA of the CDR3 is TGTGCCAGCAGCCTGGGACATTTCACCGGGGAGCTGTTTTTT. This encodes CASSLGHFTGELFF. J is TRBJ2-2 and V is TRBV7-3; tentative D call: TRBD1 (6 bases). Trimming cost V 5 bases and J 4 bases, with 11 bases left between them. CDR3 length: 14 amino acids. Looked up from germline, CDR1 is SGHTA and CDR2 is FQGTGA.

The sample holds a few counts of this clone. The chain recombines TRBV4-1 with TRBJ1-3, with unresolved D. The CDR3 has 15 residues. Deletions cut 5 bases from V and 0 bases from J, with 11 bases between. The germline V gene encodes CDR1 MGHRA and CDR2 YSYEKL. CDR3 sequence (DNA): TGCGCCAGCAGCGACCCTGTATCCTCTGGAAACACCATATATTTT. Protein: CASSDPVSSGNTIYF.

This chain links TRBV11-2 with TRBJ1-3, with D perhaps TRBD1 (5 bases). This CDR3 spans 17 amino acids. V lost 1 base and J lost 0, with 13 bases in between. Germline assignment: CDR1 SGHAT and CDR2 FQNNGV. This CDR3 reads CASSLVPGLSSGNTIYF. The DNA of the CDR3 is TGTGCCAGCAGCTTAGTACCGGGACTCAGCTCTGGAAACACCATATATTTT.